This TCR beta chain was recovered during a study of blood T cell repertoires in COVID-19. Study summary: T cells, B-cell-depleted T cells, or PBMCs provided the cDNA or gDNA that served as material.

Those who participated ranged in age from roughly 18 to 90 years and resided in 20 to 30 US areas. Germline lookup yields CDR1 MDHEN and CDR2 SYDVKM. This CDR3 has 15 residues. J was trimmed by 0 bases and V by 7 bases; bases with no gene match: 3. Per the study methods: Researchers report that nucleated cell counts were estimated from reference gene primer amplification. Assay: immunoSEQ multiplex PCR; the TCRdb copy retains only in-frame clones and omits some. D and trimming were read from the DNA, whereas the V and J calls and clone size are those reported in that table. The table lists fewer than 300,000 clones, approximately 90% of them singletons.

This chain joins TRBV28 and TRBJ2-6; 7 bases map to TRBD1. Sequences were obtained from PBMCs or T cells enriched from blood (not recorded which). This receptor was identified in a man in his late teens or twenties who had recovered from COVID-19. The CDR3 reads CASTRQGSGANVLTF. The CDR3 bases are TGTGCCAGCACTAGACAGGGCTCTGGGGCCAACGTCCTGACTTTC.